This T cell receptor beta chain was obtained from a study of CXCR3-negative and CXCR3-positive naive CD8 T cells. General observations from the study: In naive cells, CXCR3-negative and CXCR3-positive subsets had similar TRBV-TRBJ usage; memory cells differed.

Turning to this clonotype: Its antigen is still unknown.

5' RACE that incorporated UMI labels was used to prepare the TRB cDNA libraries. TCRdb reprocessed the 5' RACE reads and keeps a single row for each CDR3 protein, giving no DNA. This table holds 65,000 to 75,000 distinct CDR3 sequences. CDR1 LGHDT and CDR2 YNNKEL come from the germline V gene (reference sequence). CDR3 length: 17 amino acids. The study sorted every CD8+ T cell subset in triplicate at hundreds of thousands of cells each. Sequences were obtained from naive CXCR3- CD8+ T cells from blood. The subset was: CD45RO-CCR7+CD27+CD95- naive CD8+ T cells lacking CXCR3 (TNR3-). The V call is TRBV3-1, the J call TRBJ2-5; TCRdb names TRBD1, which stays unverified in the absence of DNA. This TCR came from a human donor in good health. Some clones in this sample may be carry-over from other donors' samples. The CDR3 loop is CASSQDRRLVSYNEQFF.